The sequence of this TCR beta chain was determined in a study of type 1 regulatory T cells. Germline CDR1 reads MNHEY; CDR2 reads SMNVEV (reference sequence). V was clipped by 5 bases and J by 5 bases; unmatched bases: 7. The CDR3 totals 15 residues. TCRdb re-analysed the reads in MiXCR, keeping a single row per CDR3 protein. The data show roughly 71,000 distinct CDR3 sequences, about 62% seen once. The table lists this clonotype with a count of one. Its antigen is not identified. The sequenced material came from cultured T cells, either the whole culture or a sorted T cell fraction (not recorded which). As to subset: Tr1-enriched cell product generated in vitro against host alloantigens. The receptor's source is a human donor in good health. J is TRBJ1-1 and V is TRBV27; 11 nucleotides match TRBD1. The CDR3 region has the DNA TGTGCCAGCAGTCGTGGACAGGGGGCGCGAACTGAAGCTTTCTTT. It translates to CASSRGQGARTEAFF.